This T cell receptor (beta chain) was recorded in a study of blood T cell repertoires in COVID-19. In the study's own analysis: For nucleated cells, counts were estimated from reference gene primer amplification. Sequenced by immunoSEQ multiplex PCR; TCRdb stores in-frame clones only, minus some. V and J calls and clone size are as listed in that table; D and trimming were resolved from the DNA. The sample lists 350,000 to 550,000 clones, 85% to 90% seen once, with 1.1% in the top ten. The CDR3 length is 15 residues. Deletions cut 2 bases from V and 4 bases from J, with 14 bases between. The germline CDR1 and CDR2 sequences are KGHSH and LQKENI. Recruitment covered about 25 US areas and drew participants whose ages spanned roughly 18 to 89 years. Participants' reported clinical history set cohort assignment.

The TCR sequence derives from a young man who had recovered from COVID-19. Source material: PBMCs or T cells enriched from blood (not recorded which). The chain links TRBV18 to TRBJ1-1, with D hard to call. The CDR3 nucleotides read TGTGCCAGCTCACCAGGTGAGGGCCGAAGCACTGAAGCTTTCTTT. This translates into CASSPGEGRSTEAFF.